These 27 T cell receptor beta chains were all obtained from the same sample, sequenced in a study of brain T cells in children with intractable seizures. Clones were read by immunoSEQ multiplex PCR, and TCRdb kept only the in-frame ones, dropping some. The table lists roughly 110,000 clones, approximately 94% of them singletons. The sample in question was peripheral blood, obtained at surgery. These receptors were taken from a boy in the first two years of life with hemimegalencephaly and intractable seizures.

The J gene is TRBJ2-1, the V gene TRBV11-2; a possible D gene is TRBD2 (5 bases). The CDR3 is 14 residues long. The ends were cut back, 3 bases at V and 2 bases at J, with 8 bases in the middle. Germline V lookup: CDR1 SGHAT, CDR2 FQNNGV. The CDR3 sequence: CASSFRGTYNEQFF. Written as DNA, the CDR3 is TGTGCCAGCAGCTTTAGAGGGACCTACAATGAGCAGTTCTTC.

The rearrangement joins TRBV6-5 to TRBJ2-4; 7 nucleotides line up with TRBD1. Germline V gene data show CDR1 as MNHEY and CDR2 as SVGAGI. J gave up 8 bases and V 5 bases, and 6 bases lay outside the gene matches. The CDR3 is 13 residues long. CDR3: CASSLTGLDIQYF. For the CDR3, the DNA is TGTGCCAGCAGTCTGACAGGGTTAGACATTCAGTACTTC.

The chain employs TRBV6-2 or TRBV6-3 and TRBJ2-1, with TRBD2 matching 7 bases. Per the germline V gene, CDR1 is MNHEY and CDR2 is SVGEGT. The CDR3 runs 15 residues. V trimming: 5 bases; J trimming: 3 bases; junction bases outside the gene matches: 7. The CDR3 region is CASSRWGLHYNEQFF. DNA for the CDR3: TGTGCCAGCAGTAGGTGGGGACTACACTACAATGAGCAGTTCTTC.

V and J are TRBV28 and TRBJ1-4, with D possibly matching TRBD1 (5 bases). The V end lost 2 bases, the J end lost 0 bases, and 13 bases lay between the germline ends. This CDR3 is built from 17 residues. The germline V gene has CDR1 MDHEN and CDR2 SYDVKM. CDR3 coding DNA: TGTGCCAGCAGTTTAGGGGGTACGATTGCAACTAATGAAAAACTGTTTTTT. Translating it yields CASSLGGTIATNEKLFF.

The chain employs TRBV7-9 and TRBJ2-7; D remains unclear. Germline CDR1 is SEHNR and CDR2 is FQNEAQ (reference sequence). CDR3 length: 14 amino acids. The V gene lost 3 bases and the J gene lost 2 bases, with 11 bases spanning the gap. The CDR3 loop is CASSLVIGTYEQYF. CDR3 DNA sequence: TGTGCCAGCAGCTTGGTAATTGGGACCTACGAGCAGTACTTC. Full variable domain (outside the CDR3, taken from reference TRBV7-9 and TRBJ2-7): DTGVSQNPRHKITKRGQNVTFRCDPISEHNRLYWYRQTLGQGPEFLTYFQNEAQLEKSRLLSDRFSAERPKGSFSTLEIQRTEQGDSAMYLCASSLVIGTYEQYFGPGTRLTVT.

This clone occurred once. This sequence joins TRBV10-3 and TRBJ2-7; TRBD2 aligns across 8 bases. Unmatched junction bases numbered 12, after V lost 5 bases and J lost 3 bases. This CDR3 comprises 16 residues. The germline V gene has CDR1 ENHRY and CDR2 SYGVKD. CDR3: CAISFGPGGSIYEQYF. CDR3 DNA: TGTGCCATCAGTTTCGGGCCGGGAGGGTCTATCTACGAGCAGTACTTC.

The chain carries TRBV2 and TRBJ2-7; D perhaps matches TRBD2 (7 bases). The V gene lost 3 bases and the J gene lost 5 bases, with 14 bases spanning the gap. This CDR3 comprises 14 residues. Germline V gene data show CDR1 as SNHLY and CDR2 as FYNNEI. The chain's CDR3 is CASSEGRGRDEQYF. In nucleotides, the CDR3 is TGTGCCAGCAGTGAGGGGAGGGGGAGGGACGAGCAGTACTTC.

The chain couples TRBV19 to TRBJ2-1, with D possibly TRBD2 on 6 matching bases. V gave up 3 bases and J gave up 9 bases, with 12 bases separating them. The V gene's germline CDR1 is LNHDA and CDR2 SQIVND (reference sequence). This CDR3 spans 13 amino acids. DNA for the CDR3: TGTGCCAGTAGTATTCTCTCCGGGAGTGAGCAGTTCTTC. The encoded protein is CASSILSGSEQFF.

The V and J genes are TRBV28 and TRBJ1-1; 9 bases map to TRBD1. Trimming at V came to 3 bases and at J to 5 bases, leaving 4 bases not matched to a gene. Germline V gives CDR1 MDHEN, CDR2 SYDVKM. The CDR3 is made up of 14 amino acids. DNA for the CDR3: TGTGCCAGCAGTTTTTACAGGGGGCTAACTGAAGCTTTCTTT. It specifies CASSFYRGLTEAFF.

This chain uses TRBV18 with TRBJ2-2, with 12 bases fitting TRBD2. V gave up 5 bases and J gave up 1 base; unmatched junction bases: 11. This CDR3 spans 19 amino acids. Germline V gene data show CDR1 as KGHSH and CDR2 as LQKENI. In nucleotides, the CDR3 is TGTGCCAGCTCATCCACGTTAAGACTAGCGGGAGTGAACACCGGGGAGCTGTTTTTT. It translates to CASSSTLRLAGVNTGELFF.

This chain joins TRBV10-3 and TRBJ1-1; D is unresolved. Germline CDR1 is ENHRY and CDR2 is SYGVKD. This CDR3 is built from 14 residues. V lost 6 bases and J lost 1, with 12 bases in between. CDR3 nucleotide sequence: TGTGCCATCAGGGATTCCCCAGGGAACACTGAAGCTTTCTTT. Its translation: CAIRDSPGNTEAFF.

The rearrangement uses TRBV28 and TRBJ1-6; D gene unclear. V lost 4 bases to trimming and J lost 7 bases, with 14 bases between them. In germline, CDR1 is MDHEN, CDR2 SYDVKM. The CDR3 loop spans 15 amino acids. The CDR3 loop is CASSSPQSRNSPLHF. The CDR3, as DNA: TGTGCCAGCAGTTCCCCCCAGTCGCGGAATTCACCCCTCCACTTT. The complete variable domain, with remaining parts taken from reference TRBV28 and TRBJ1-6, reads DVKVTQSSRYLVKRTGEKVFLECVQDMDHENMFWYRQDPGLGLRLIYFSYDVKMKEKGDIPEGYSVSREKKERFSLILESASTNQTSMYLCASSSPQSRNSPLHFGNGTRLTVT.

The J gene is TRBJ2-5, the V gene TRBV5-1; weak D call: TRBD2 (6 bases). The CDR3 is 13 amino acids. V was cut by 7 bases and J by 4 bases, with 14 bases left in between. CDR1 is SGHRS and CDR2 is YFSETQ in the germline V gene. For the CDR3, the DNA is TGCGCCAGCGACCTGGGGGGAGGAGAGACCCAGTACTTC. Translated, it gives CASDLGGGETQYF.

This clone was observed once. The genes are TRBV7-8 and TRBJ2-7; 13 nucleotides agree with TRBD2. V lost 1 base to trimming and J lost 0 bases; unmatched junction nucleotides: 0. Germline V lookup: CDR1 SGHVS, CDR2 FQNEAQ. There are 16 residues in the CDR3. DNA of the CDR3: TGTGCCAGCAGCTTAGGACTAGCGGGAGGCTCCTACGAGCAGTACTTC. This codes for CASSLGLAGGSYEQYF.

J is TRBJ2-5 and V is TRBV7-2, with D possibly TRBD2 on 6 matching bases. Germline V gene lookup returns CDR1 SGHTA and CDR2 FQGNSA. The CDR3 loop spans 14 amino acids. The V gene lost 4 bases and the J gene lost 2 bases, with 11 bases spanning the gap. The CDR3 here is CASSYESGQETQYF. As DNA, the CDR3 is TGTGCCAGCAGCTACGAAAGCGGGCAAGAGACCCAGTACTTC.

The rearrangement links TRBV2 to TRBJ2-3; D call uncertain. This CDR3 has 13 amino acids. From germline, CDR1 is SNHLY and CDR2 FYNNEI. The V end was cut by 2 bases, the J end by 6 bases, with 9 bases between. The CDR3 region has the DNA TGTGCCAGCAGTGAACTCCGATTCGATACGCAGTATTTT. Its translation is CASSELRFDTQYF.

The rearrangement links TRBV27 to TRBJ2-7; 7 bases align to TRBD2. After removal of 3 bases from V and 2 bases from J, the junction contained 1 base not matched to a gene. The germline V gene has CDR1 MNHEY and CDR2 SMNVEV (reference sequence). The CDR3 loop spans 13 amino acids. For the CDR3, the DNA is TGTGCCAGCAGTTTGAGCGGGGCCTACGAGCAGTACTTC. It specifies CASSLSGAYEQYF.

The chain combines TRBV7-9 with TRBJ2-7, with TRBD2 matching 11 bases. This CDR3 has 15 amino acids. Germline V gives CDR1 SEHNR, CDR2 FQNEAQ (reference sequence). V dropped 7 bases and J dropped 3; count of bases not matched to a gene: 8. The CDR3 DNA sequence: TGTGCCAGCACAACGTTAGGACTAGCGGGCTACGAGCAGTACTTC. Encoded protein: CASTTLGLAGYEQYF.

V is TRBV7-9 and J is TRBJ2-5; perhaps TRBD2 as D (5 bases). In germline, CDR1 is SEHNR, CDR2 FQNEAQ (reference sequence). The CDR3 contains 14 residues. Trimming took off 5 bases at V and 5 bases at J, with 15 bases between the two ends. This chain's CDR3 is CASSPGGPAETQYF. The CDR3 DNA reads as TGTGCCAGCAGCCCAGGAGGACCTGCGGAGACCCAGTACTTC.

The chain joins TRBV11-2 to TRBJ2-3; perhaps D is TRBD1 or TRBD2 (6 bases each). The CDR3 runs 15 residues. Germline V gene lookup returns CDR1 SGHAT and CDR2 FQNNGV. The V gene lost 4 bases and the J gene lost 0 bases, with 11 bases spanning the gap. This CDR3 reads CASSSRGQSTDTQYF. The DNA of the CDR3 is TGTGCCAGCAGCTCCCGGGGGCAAAGCACAGATACGCAGTATTTT. The full variable domain, with the rest looked up from reference TRBV11-2 and TRBJ2-3, is EAGVAQSPRYKIIEKRQSVAFWCNPISGHATLYWYQQILGQGPKLLIQFQNNGVVDDSQLPKDRFSAERLKGVDSTLKIQPAKLEDSAVYLCASSSRGQSTDTQYFGPGTRLTVL.

This chain uses TRBV29-1 with TRBJ1-2; TRBD1 aligns across 7 bases. This CDR3 region has 14 residues. Germline V CDR1 and CDR2: SQVTM, ANQGSEA. V lost 1 base, J lost 2 bases, and 4 bases stayed unmatched. The DNA for the CDR3 is TGCAGCGTTGAAGGCCCGGGACAGAACTATGGCTACACCTTC. Translating it yields CSVEGPGQNYGYTF.

The chain has TRBV28 and TRBJ1-5; D ambiguous. Germline V CDR1 and CDR2: MDHEN, SYDVKM. With 6 bases removed from V and 4 bases from J, the gap between germline ends came to 19 bases. The CDR3 spans 16 residues. The CDR3 nucleotides are TGTGCCAGCAGCCAAGCGGGGAGGACTCCTAATCAGCCCCAGCATTTT. This encodes CASSQAGRTPNQPQHF. The full variable domain, its missing parts supplied by reference TRBV28 and TRBJ1-5, is DVKVTQSSRYLVKRTGEKVFLECVQDMDHENMFWYRQDPGLGLRLIYFSYDVKMKEKGDIPEGYSVSREKKERFSLILESASTNQTSMYLCASSQAGRTPNQPQHFGDGTRLSIL.

The chain carries TRBV12-3 or TRBV12-4 and TRBJ1-2; 8 positions agree with TRBD1. This CDR3 is built from 13 residues. J was trimmed by 4 bases and V by 7 bases; bases with no gene match: 5. DNA of the CDR3: TGTGCCAGCACTACAGGGGGTGGCTATGGCTACACCTTC. Residues: CASTTGGGYGYTF.

The V and J genes are TRBV21-1 and TRBJ2-3; no DNA check was done on the table's D call, TRBD1. TRBV21-1 is a known pseudogene. The CDR3 extends over 24 amino acids. The CDR3 protein is CASSKAPQGDNPFCGQAGTDTQYF. The CDR3 DNA follows: TGTGCCAGCAGCAAAGCCCCCCAGGGGGACAACCCCTTTTGCGGCCAAGCGGGCACAGATACGCAGTATTTT.

The V and J genes are TRBV7-7 and TRBJ2-1; D not resolved. Trimming took off 5 bases at V and 7 bases at J, with 18 bases between the two ends. The CDR3 is 15 amino acids. Germline assignment: CDR1 SSHAT and CDR2 FNYEAQ (reference sequence). CDR3 sequence reads: CASSPSRTYGNEQFF. The CDR3 DNA sequence: TGTGCCAGCAGCCCGAGTCGAACCTATGGGAATGAGCAGTTCTTC.

The chain combines TRBV27 with TRBJ1-1; D not certain. V was pared by 0 bases and J by 6 bases, with 11 bases between. This CDR3 comprises 14 residues. CDR1 and CDR2 from the germline V gene are MNHEY and SMNVEV (reference sequence). The CDR3 is CASSLSGGVPEAFF. The CDR3, as DNA: TGTGCCAGCAGTTTATCAGGAGGCGTGCCTGAAGCTTTCTTT.

The CDR3 is CASSLEGGSNQPQHF. The CDR3 nucleotides are TGCGCCAGCAGCTTGGAAGGGGGTAGCAATCAGCCCCAGCATTTT. This chain uses TRBV5-1 with TRBJ1-5; a weak D match, TRBD1 (6 bases). In germline, CDR1 is SGHRS, CDR2 YFSETQ. The CDR3 is made up of 15 amino acids. V was shortened by 0 bases and J by 0 bases, with 7 bases between the two germline ends.